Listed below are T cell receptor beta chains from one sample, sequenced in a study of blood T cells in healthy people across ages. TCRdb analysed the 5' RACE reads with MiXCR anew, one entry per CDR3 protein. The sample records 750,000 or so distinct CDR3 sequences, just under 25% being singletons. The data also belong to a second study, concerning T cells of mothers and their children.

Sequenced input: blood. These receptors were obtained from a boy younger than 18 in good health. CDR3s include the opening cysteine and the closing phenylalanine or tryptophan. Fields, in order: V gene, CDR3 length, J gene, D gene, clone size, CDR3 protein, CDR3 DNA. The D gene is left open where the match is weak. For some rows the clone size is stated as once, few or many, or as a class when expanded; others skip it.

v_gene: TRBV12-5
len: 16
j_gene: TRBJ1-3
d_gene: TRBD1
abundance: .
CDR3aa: CASGSPTGGPRNTIYF
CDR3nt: TGTGCTAGTGGTTCGCCAACAGGGGGCCCCAGGAACACCATATATTTT

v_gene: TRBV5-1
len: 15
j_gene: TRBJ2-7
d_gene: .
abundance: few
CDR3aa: CASSGSGGGPYEQYF
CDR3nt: TGCGCCAGCAGCGGGTCCGGCGGAGGGCCCTACGAGCAGTACTTC

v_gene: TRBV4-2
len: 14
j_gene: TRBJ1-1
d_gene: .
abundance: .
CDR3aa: CASSQDGPETEAFF
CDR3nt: TGTGCCAGCAGCCAAGATGGTCCAGAAACTGAAGCTTTCTTT

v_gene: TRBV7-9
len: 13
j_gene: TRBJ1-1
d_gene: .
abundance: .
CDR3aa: CASSFLVNTEAFF
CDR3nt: TGTGCCAGCAGCTTTTTAGTGAACACTGAAGCTTTCTTT

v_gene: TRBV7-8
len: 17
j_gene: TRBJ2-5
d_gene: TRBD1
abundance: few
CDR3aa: CASSVSAGTGNKETQYF
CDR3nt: TGTGCCAGCAGCGTAAGCGCCGGGACAGGCAATAAGGAGACCCAGTACTTC

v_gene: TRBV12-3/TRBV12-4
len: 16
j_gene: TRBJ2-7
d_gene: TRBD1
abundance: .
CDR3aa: CASSWTGGALSGEQYF
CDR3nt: TGTGCCAGCAGTTGGACAGGGGGCGCTCTCAGTGGCGAGCAGTACTTC

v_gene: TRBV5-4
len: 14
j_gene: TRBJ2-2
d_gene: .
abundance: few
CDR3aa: CASNFWTNTGELFF
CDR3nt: TGTGCCAGCAATTTCTGGACGAACACCGGGGAGCTGTTTTTT

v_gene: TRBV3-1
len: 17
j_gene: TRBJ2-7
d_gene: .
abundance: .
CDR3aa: CASSQDWGESSTWEQYF
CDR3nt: TGTGCCAGCAGCCAAGATTGGGGGGAGTCTTCCACATGGGAGCAGTACTTC

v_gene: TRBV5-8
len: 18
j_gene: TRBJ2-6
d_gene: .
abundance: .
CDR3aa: CASSKYGGPAFGANVLTF
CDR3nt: TGTGCCAGCAGCAAGTATGGGGGGCCAGCGTTCGGGGCCAACGTCCTGACTTTC

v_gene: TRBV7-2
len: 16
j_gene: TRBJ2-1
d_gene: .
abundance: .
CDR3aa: CASSPQTNWINNEQFF
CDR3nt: TGTGCCAGCAGCCCCCAGACAAATTGGATAAACAATGAGCAGTTCTTC